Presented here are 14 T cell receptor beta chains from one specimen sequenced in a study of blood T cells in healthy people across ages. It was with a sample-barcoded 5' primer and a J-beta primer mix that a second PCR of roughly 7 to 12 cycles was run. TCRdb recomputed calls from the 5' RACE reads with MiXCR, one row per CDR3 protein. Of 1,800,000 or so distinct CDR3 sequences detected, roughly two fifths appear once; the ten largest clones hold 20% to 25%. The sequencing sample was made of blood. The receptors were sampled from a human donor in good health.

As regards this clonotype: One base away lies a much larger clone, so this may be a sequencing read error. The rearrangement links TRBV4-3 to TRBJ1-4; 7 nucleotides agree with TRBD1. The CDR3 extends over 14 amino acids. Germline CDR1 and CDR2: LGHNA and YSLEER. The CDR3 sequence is CANSQGTVNEKLFF. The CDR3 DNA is TGCGCCAACAGCCAGGGGACAGTTAATGAAAAACTGTTTTTT.

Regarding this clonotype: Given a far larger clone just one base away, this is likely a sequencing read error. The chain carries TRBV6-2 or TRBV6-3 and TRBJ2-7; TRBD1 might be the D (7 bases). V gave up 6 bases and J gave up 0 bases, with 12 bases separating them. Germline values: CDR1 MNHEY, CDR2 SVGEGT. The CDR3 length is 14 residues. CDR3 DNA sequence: TGTGCCAGCAGCCGCGGGACAGCCTCCTACGAGCAGTACTTC. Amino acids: CASSRGTASYEQYF.

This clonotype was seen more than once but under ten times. The CDR3 protein is CASSPGGNSNQPQHF. The CDR3 region has the DNA TGTGCCAGCAGTCCTGGTGGAAATAGCAATCAGCCCCAGCATTTT. The rearrangement joins TRBV5-5 to TRBJ1-5, with unresolved D. CDR3 length: 15 residues. In germline, CDR1 is SGHKS, CDR2 YYEKEE (reference sequence). V lost 5 bases and J lost 0, with 12 bases in between.

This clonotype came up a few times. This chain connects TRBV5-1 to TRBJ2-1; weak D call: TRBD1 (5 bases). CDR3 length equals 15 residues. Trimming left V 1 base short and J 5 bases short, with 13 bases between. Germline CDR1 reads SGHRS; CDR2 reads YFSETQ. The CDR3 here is CASSLYGAADNEQFF. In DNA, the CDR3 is TGCGCCAGCAGCTTGTATGGGGCCGCAGACAATGAGCAGTTCTTC.

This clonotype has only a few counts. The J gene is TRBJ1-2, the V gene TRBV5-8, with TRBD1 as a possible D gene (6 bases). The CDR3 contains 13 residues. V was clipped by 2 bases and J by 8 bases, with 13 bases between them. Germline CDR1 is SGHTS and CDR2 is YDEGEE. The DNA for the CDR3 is TGTGCCAGCAGCTTAAAACAGGGCTGGGGCTACACCTTC. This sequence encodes CASSLKQGWGYTF.

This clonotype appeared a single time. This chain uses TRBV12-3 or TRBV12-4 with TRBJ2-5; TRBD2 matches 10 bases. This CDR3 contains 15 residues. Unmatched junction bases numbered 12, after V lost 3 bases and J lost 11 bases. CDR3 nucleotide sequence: TGTGCCAGCAGTTTCTCCCTAGCGGGGGAAGGAGAGCAGTACTTC. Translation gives CASSFSLAGEGEQYF.

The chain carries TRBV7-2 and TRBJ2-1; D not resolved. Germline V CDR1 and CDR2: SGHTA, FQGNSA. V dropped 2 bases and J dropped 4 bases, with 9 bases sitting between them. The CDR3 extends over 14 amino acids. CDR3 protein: CASSLKPVYNEQFF. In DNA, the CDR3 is TGTGCCAGCAGCTTAAAACCAGTATACAATGAGCAGTTCTTC.

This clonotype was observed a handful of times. In DNA, the CDR3 is TGCGCCAGCAGCCAAGATATGGCCAATCAGCCCCAGCATTTT. Protein product: CASSQDMANQPQHF. The V call is TRBV4-3, the J call TRBJ1-5; D ambiguous. The germline V gene encodes CDR1 LGHNA and CDR2 YSLEER. The CDR3 sequence is 14 residues long. The V and J ends lost 0 bases and 3 bases respectively, with 6 bases between them.

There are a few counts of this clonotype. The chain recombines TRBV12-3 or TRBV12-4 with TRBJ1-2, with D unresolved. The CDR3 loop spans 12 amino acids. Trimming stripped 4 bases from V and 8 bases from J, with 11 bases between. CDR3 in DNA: TGTGCCAGCAGTTCCCGACGCCACGGCTACACCTTC. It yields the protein CASSSRRHGYTF.

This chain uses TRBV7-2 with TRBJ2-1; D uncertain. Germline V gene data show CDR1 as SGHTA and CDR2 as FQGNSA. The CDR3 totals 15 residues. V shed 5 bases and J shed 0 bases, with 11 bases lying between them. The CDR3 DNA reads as TGTGCCAGCAGCATCCCCGCCAACTCCTACAATGAGCAGTTCTTC. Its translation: CASSIPANSYNEQFF.

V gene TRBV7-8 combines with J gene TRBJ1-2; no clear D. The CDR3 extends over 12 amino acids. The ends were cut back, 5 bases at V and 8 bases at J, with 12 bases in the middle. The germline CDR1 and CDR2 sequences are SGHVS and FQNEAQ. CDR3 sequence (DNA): TGTGCCAGCAGCATGAACAGTGGCGGCTACACCTTC. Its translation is CASSMNSGGYTF.

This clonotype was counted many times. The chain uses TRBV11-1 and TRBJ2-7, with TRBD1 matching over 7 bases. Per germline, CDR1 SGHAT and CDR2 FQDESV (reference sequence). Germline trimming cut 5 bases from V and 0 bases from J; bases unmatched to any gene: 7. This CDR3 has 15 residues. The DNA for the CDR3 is TGTGCCAGCAGCCCAGGTCACAGGGGCTCCTACGAGCAGTACTTC. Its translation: CASSPGHRGSYEQYF.

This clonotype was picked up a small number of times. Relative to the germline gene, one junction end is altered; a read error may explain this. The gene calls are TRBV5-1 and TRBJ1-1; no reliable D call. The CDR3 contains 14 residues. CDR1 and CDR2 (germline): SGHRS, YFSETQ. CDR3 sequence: CASSLGSLNTEAFF. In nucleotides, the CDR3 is TGTGCCAGCAGCTTAGGTAGCCTGAACACTGAAGCTTTCTTT.

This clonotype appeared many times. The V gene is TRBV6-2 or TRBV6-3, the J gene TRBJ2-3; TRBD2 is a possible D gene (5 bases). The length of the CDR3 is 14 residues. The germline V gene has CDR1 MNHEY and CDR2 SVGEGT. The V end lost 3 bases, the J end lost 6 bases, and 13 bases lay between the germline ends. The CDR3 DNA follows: TGTGCCAGCAGTTATCAGCAGGAGGCGGATACGCAGTATTTT. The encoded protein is CASSYQQEADTQYF.